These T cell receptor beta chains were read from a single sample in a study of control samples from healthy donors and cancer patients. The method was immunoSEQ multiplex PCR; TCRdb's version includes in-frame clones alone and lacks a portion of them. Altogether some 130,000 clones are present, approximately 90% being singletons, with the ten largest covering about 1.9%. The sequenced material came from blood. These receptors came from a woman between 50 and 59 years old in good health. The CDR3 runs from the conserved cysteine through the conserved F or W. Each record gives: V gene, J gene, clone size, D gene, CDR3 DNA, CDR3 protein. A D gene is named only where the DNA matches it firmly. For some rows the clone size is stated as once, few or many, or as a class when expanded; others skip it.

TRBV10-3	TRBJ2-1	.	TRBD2	TGTGCCATCAGTGATGGCGGGGGGGCCGGTGAGCAGTTCTTC	CAISDGGGAGEQFF
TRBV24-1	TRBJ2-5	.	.	TGTGCCACCAGTGATTCCGGGACCCAAGAGACCCAGTACTTC	CATSDSGTQETQYF
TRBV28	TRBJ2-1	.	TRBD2	TGTGCCAGCAGAGGCGGGAGGGCCAAGGACAATGAGCAGTTCTTC	CASRGGRAKDNEQFF
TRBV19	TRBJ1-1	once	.	TGTGCCAGTAGTCCCAGGGGAAGGAACACTGAAGCTTTCTTT	CASSPRGRNTEAFF
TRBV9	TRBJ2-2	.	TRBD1	TGTGCCAGCAGCCCGGGGACAGGGAACACCGGGGAGCTGTTTTTT	CASSPGTGNTGELFF
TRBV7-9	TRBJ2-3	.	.	TGTGCCAGCAGCTCCTTAGTGGAAGGGAATACGCAGTATTTT	CASSSLVEGNTQYF
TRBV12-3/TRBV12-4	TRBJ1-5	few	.	TGTGCCAGCAGGGGCGTTGGCAATCAGCCCCAGCATTTT	CASRGVGNQPQHF
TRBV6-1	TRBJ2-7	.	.	TGTGCCAGCCTGGGCGGCGGATCCTACGAGCAGTACTTC	CASLGGGSYEQYF
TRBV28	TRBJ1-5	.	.	TGTGCCAGCAGTTTAAGGGGTTCACAGGGCAATCAGCCCCAGCATTTT	CASSLRGSQGNQPQHF
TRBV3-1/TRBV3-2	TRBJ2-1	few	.	TGTGCCAGCAGCCAAGGGGTCGGGGGTGATGAGCAGTTCTTC	CASSQGVGGDEQFF
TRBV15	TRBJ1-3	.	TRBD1	TGTGCCACCAGCAGAGATAGGGTGACAGGGGGCGCGAGGTCTGGAAACACCATATATTTT	CATSRDRVTGGARSGNTIYF
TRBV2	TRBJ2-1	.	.	TGTGCCAGCAGTGATAGAGGGTTAAGCTCCTACAATGAGCAGTTCTTC	CASSDRGLSSYNEQFF
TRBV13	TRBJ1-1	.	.	TGTGCCAGCAGCATAGAAGGGGCGGGGGTCAGGGTAATGAACACTGAAGCTTTCTTT	CASSIEGAGVRVMNTEAFF
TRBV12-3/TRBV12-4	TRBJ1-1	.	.	TGTGCCAGCACTCCTCAGTTGAACACTGAAGCTTTCTTT	CASTPQLNTEAFF
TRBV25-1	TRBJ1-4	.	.	TGTGCCAGCAGTGAATCTAAGGGGCGGAAAACTAATGAAAAACTGTTTTTT	CASSESKGRKTNEKLFF
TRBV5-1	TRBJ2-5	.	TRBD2	TGCGCCAGCAGCGCCGGGGGGTCACGGGAGACCCAGTACTTC	CASSAGGSRETQYF
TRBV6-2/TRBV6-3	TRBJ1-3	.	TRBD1	TGTGCCAGCAGTGACAGGGCCATCTCTGGAAACACCATATATTTT	CASSDRAISGNTIYF
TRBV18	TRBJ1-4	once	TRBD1	TGTGCCAGCTCACCCTCGACAGGGATCGGTGAAAAACTGTTTTTT	CASSPSTGIGEKLFF
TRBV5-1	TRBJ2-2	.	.	TGCGCCAGCAGCCTCAGGGGTGAGACCGGGGAGCTGTTTTTT	CASSLRGETGELFF
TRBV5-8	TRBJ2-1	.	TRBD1	TGTGCCAGCAGCTGGCAGGGGGCTAACAATGAGCAGTTCTTC	CASSWQGANNEQFF
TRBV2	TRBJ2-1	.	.	TGTGCCAGCAGTGGGCGGTACAATGAGCAGTTCTTC	CASSGRYNEQFF
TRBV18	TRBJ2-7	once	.	TGTGCCAGCGCCTCTGGTATCTCCTACGAGCAGTACTTC	CASASGISYEQYF